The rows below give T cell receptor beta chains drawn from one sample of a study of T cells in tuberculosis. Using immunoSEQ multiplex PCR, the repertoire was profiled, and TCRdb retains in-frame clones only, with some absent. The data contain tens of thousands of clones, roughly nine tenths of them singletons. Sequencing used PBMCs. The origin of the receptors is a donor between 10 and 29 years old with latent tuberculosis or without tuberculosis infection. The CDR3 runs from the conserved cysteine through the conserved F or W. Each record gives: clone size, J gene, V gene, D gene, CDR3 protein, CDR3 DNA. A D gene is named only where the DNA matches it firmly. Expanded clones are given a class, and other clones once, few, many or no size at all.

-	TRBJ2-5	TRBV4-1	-	CASSHYLNDRGLQTQYF	TGCGCCAGCAGCCATTACCTAAACGATAGGGGCTTGCAGACCCAGTACTTC
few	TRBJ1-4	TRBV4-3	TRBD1	CASSRRRDRTNEKLFF	TGCGCCAGCAGCCGCAGACGGGACAGGACTAATGAAAAACTGTTTTTT
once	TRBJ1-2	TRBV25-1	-	CASSVPGINYGYTF	TGTGCCAGCAGTGTGCCAGGGATTAACTATGGCTACACCTTC
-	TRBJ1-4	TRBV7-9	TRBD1	CASRDNRGFTANEKLFF	TGTGCCAGCAGAGATAACAGGGGGTTCACGGCTAATGAAAAACTGTTTTTT
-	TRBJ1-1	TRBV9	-	CASSVATTADEAFF	TGTGCCAGCAGCGTAGCTACAACAGCGGATGAAGCTTTCTTT
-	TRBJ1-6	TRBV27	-	CASKAVPPYSPLHF	TGTGCCAGCAAAGCGGTACCTCCCTATTCACCCCTCCACTTT
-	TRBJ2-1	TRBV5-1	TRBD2	CASSEGLALWNEQFF	TGCGCCAGCAGCGAGGGACTAGCGCTTTGGAATGAGCAGTTCTTC
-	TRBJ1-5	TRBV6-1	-	CASSEVRGNQPQHF	TGTGCCAGCAGTGAAGTCCGAGGGAATCAGCCCCAGCATTTT
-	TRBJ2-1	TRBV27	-	CASIGGVSRSVNEQFF	TGTGCCAGCATCGGGGGAGTATCTAGAAGTGTCAATGAGCAGTTCTTC
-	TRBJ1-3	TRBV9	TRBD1	CASSTRTGPYTIYF	TGTGCCAGCAGCACACGGACAGGGCCGTACACCATATATTTT
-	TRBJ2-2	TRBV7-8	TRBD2	CASSLGRRGLVIAGELFF	TGTGCCAGCAGCTTAGGCCGGCGGGGACTAGTGATCGCCGGGGAGCTGTTTTTT
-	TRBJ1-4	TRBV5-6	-	CASSLYGATNEKLFF	TGTGCCAGCAGCTTATACGGTGCAACTAATGAAAAACTGTTTTTT
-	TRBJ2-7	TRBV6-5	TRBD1	CASAGTGSYEQYF	TGTGCCAGCGCCGGGACAGGGAGCTACGAGCAGTACTTC
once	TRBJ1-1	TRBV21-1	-	CASSKPWGGVRDTEAFF	TGTGCCAGCAGCAAACCTTGGGGGGGCGTGCGGGACACTGAAGCTTTCTTT
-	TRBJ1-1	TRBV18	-	CASSPQQNTEAFF	TGTGCCAGCTCACCACAACAGAACACTGAAGCTTTCTTT
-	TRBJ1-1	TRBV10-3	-	CAISGEIGHLNTEAFF	TGTGCCATCAGTGGAGAAATAGGACATCTGAACACTGAAGCTTTCTTT
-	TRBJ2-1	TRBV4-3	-	CASSQAHRGPEVTPYNEQFF	TGCGCCAGCAGCCAAGCTCACCGCGGCCCCGAAGTTACGCCCTACAATGAGCAGTTCTTC